This passage covers 30 T cell receptor beta chains from one sample sequenced in a study of blood T cell repertoires in COVID-19. Method: immunoSEQ multiplex PCR; TCRdb's copy keeps in-frame clones and lacks some. The data contain 95,000 to 150,000 clones, about four fifths of them singletons. Sequenced: PBMCs or T cells enriched from blood (not recorded which). These receptors originate from a woman in her twenties or thirties who had recovered from COVID-19.

This chain uses TRBV18 with TRBJ2-1; D might be TRBD1 (7 bases). V was trimmed by 7 bases and J by 2 bases, leaving 15 bases between them. Germline loops: CDR1 KGHSH, CDR2 LQKENI. The CDR3 is 15 residues long. This CDR3 is CASFLGRGAYNEQFF. The CDR3 coding sequence is TGTGCCAGCTTTTTGGGCAGGGGGGCCTACAATGAGCAGTTCTTC.

This chain joins TRBV7-9 and TRBJ2-7; the D gene is possibly TRBD2 (5 bases). This CDR3 has 14 residues. V shed 0 bases and J shed 1 base, with 7 bases lying between them. Germline lookup yields CDR1 SEHNR and CDR2 FQNEAQ (reference sequence). The DNA of the CDR3 is TGTGCCAGCAGCTTAGCGGGGAGATCCTACGAGCAGTACTTC. It yields the protein CASSLAGRSYEQYF. The full variable domain, its missing parts supplied by reference TRBV7-9 and TRBJ2-7, is DTGVSQNPRHKITKRGQNVTFRCDPISEHNRLYWYRQTLGQGPEFLTYFQNEAQLEKSRLLSDRFSAERPKGSFSTLEIQRTEQGDSAMYLCASSLAGRSYEQYFGPGTRLTVT.

The chain has TRBV9 and TRBJ2-3; 10 bases line up with TRBD2. The ends lost 0 bases at V and 2 bases at J; junction bases unmatched: 3. The CDR3 covers 16 residues. Germline V gene data show CDR1 as SGDLS and CDR2 as YYNGEE. The CDR3 is CASSVATSGDTDTQYF. As DNA, the CDR3 is TGTGCCAGCAGCGTAGCTACTAGCGGGGACACAGATACGCAGTATTTT. Using reference TRBV9 and TRBJ2-3 for the parts outside the CDR3, the full variable domain is DSGVTQTPKHLITATGQRVTLRCSPRSGDLSVYWYQQSLDQGLQFLIQYYNGEERAKGNILERFSAQQFPDLHSELNLSSLELGDSALYFCASSVATSGDTDTQYFGPGTRLTVL.

The chain is built from TRBV7-2 and TRBJ2-7; D gene unclear. Germline-derived CDR1 and CDR2 are SGHTA and FQGNSA. V lost 5 bases, J lost 0 bases, and 11 bases lay in between. This CDR3 comprises 14 residues. In DNA form, the CDR3 reads TGTGCCAGCAGCCTCTCTAGTAACTCCTACGAGCAGTACTTC. It specifies CASSLSSNSYEQYF.

The V and J genes are TRBV30 and TRBJ1-3, with a possible D match to TRBD1 (5 bases). Deletions cut 5 bases from V and 3 bases from J, with 17 bases between. The CDR3 is made up of 15 amino acids. Germline V CDR1 and CDR2: GTSNPN, SVGIG (reference sequence). CDR3 residues: CAWGRPTRDGNTIYF. DNA of the CDR3: TGTGCCTGGGGGAGGCCCACCAGGGATGGAAACACCATATATTTT.

The chain recombines TRBV11-3 with TRBJ1-1; 7 bases align to TRBD1. Germline-derived CDR1 and CDR2 are SGHNT and YENEEA. Germline trimming cut 3 bases from V and 7 bases from J; bases unmatched to any gene: 2. The CDR3 contains 12 residues. The chain's CDR3 is CASSFRDSEAFF. CDR3 DNA sequence: TGTGCCAGCAGCTTTCGGGACAGTGAAGCTTTCTTT.

This clone was detected once. The chain recombines TRBV4-3 with TRBJ2-6; possibly TRBD1 for D (5 bases). V dropped 0 bases and J dropped 1 base, with 16 bases sitting between them. CDR3 length equals 19 residues. From germline, CDR1 is LGHNA and CDR2 YSLEER. CDR3 sequence (DNA): TGCGCCAGCAGCCAAGAATCGGCCAGGGTGAGATCTGGGGCCAACGTCCTGACTTTC. Its translation is CASSQESARVRSGANVLTF.

The chain links TRBV7-2 to TRBJ2-1, with a tentative D call TRBD2 (6 bases). The CDR3 sequence is 15 residues long. The germline V gene has CDR1 SGHTA and CDR2 FQGNSA. Trimming removed 2 bases from V and 0 bases from J, with 8 bases in between. CDR3 bases: TGTGCCAGCAGCTTACGGGGGAACTCCTACAATGAGCAGTTCTTC. Translating gives CASSLRGNSYNEQFF.

The chain recombines TRBV28 with TRBJ2-7, with 7 positions matching TRBD2. CDR1 MDHEN and CDR2 SYDVKM come from the germline V gene. V was pared by 8 bases and J by 2 bases, with 9 bases of the junction left unmatched. The CDR3 loop spans 14 amino acids. The CDR3: CASHPAGDAYEQYF. For the CDR3, the DNA is TGTGCCAGCCACCCGGCGGGAGACGCCTACGAGCAGTACTTC.

V and J are TRBV5-1 and TRBJ2-5; weak D call: TRBD2 (5 bases). Germline assignment: CDR1 SGHRS and CDR2 YFSETQ. The CDR3 sequence is 14 residues long. V was cut by 3 bases and J by 5 bases, with 14 bases left in between. The DNA for the CDR3 is TGCGCCAGCAGCTCTGGACTCCGCGGGGAGACCCAGTACTTC. Protein sequence: CASSSGLRGETQYF.

This chain uses TRBV6-6 with TRBJ1-2; possible D gene TRBD1, 5 bases. CDR1 and CDR2 from the germline V gene are MNHNY and SVGAGI (reference sequence). CDR3 length: 16 residues. V lost 0 bases to trimming and J lost 8 bases, with 19 bases between them. CDR3 bases: TGTGCCAGCAGTTACTCAGTCGGGGGAGTCATAAAGGGCTACACCTTC. It yields the protein CASSYSVGGVIKGYTF.

In its sample, this clone was seen once. The CDR3 coding sequence is TGTGCCTGGAGCTCAGGGGCGAACACCGGGGAGCTGTTTTTT. Its protein is CAWSSGANTGELFF. V usage is TRBV30 and J usage is TRBJ2-2; maybe TRBD1 (6 bases). Germline values: CDR1 GTSNPN, CDR2 SVGIG (reference sequence). The V and J ends lost 3 bases and 0 bases respectively, with 8 bases between them. CDR3 length equals 14 residues.

The chain employs TRBV5-4 and TRBJ2-5; 12 bases agree with TRBD2. The germline CDR1 and CDR2 sequences are SGHNT and YYREEE (reference sequence). V dropped 0 bases and J dropped 5; count of bases not matched to a gene: 5. The CDR3 has 16 residues. The CDR3 DNA is TGTGCCAGCAGCTTGGGACTAGCGGGAGACGGGGAGACCCAGTACTTC. Protein: CASSLGLAGDGETQYF.

V usage is TRBV19 and J usage is TRBJ1-2; 9 nucleotides line up with TRBD1. CDR1 is LNHDA and CDR2 is SQIVND in the germline V gene (reference sequence). The CDR3 has 14 residues. With V trimmed by 7 bases and J by 4 bases, 7 bases remained unmatched. The CDR3 sequence: CASTTLGQGYGYTF. The CDR3 DNA reads TGTGCCAGTACCACACTGGGACAGGGCTATGGCTACACCTTC.

The chain couples TRBV28 to TRBJ2-4, with TRBD2 matching over 8 bases. J gave up 1 base and V 3 bases, and 5 bases lay outside the gene matches. Germline V gene lookup returns CDR1 MDHEN and CDR2 SYDVKM. The CDR3 extends over 16 amino acids. CDR3 sequence: CASSFSGGKAKNIQYF. The CDR3 DNA reads TGTGCCAGCAGTTTTTCGGGAGGGAAGGCCAAAAACATTCAGTACTTC.

The chain is built from TRBV28 and TRBJ1-3; no firm D call. Germline V lookup: CDR1 MDHEN, CDR2 SYDVKM. The V end lost 5 bases, the J end lost 0 bases, and 14 bases lay between the germline ends. This CDR3 is built from 16 residues. CDR3 loop: CASSAFGEPSGNTIYF. The CDR3 DNA sequence: TGTGCCAGCAGTGCTTTCGGGGAACCCTCTGGAAACACCATATATTTT. Full variable domain (rest looked up from reference TRBV28 and TRBJ1-3): DVKVTQSSRYLVKRTGEKVFLECVQDMDHENMFWYRQDPGLGLRLIYFSYDVKMKEKGDIPEGYSVSREKKERFSLILESASTNQTSMYLCASSAFGEPSGNTIYFGEGSWLTVV.

The rearrangement joins TRBV28 to TRBJ1-4; D unresolved. V lost 7 bases and J 8 bases, leaving 20 bases between the germline ends. Germline V gene data show CDR1 as MDHEN and CDR2 as SYDVKM. There are 15 residues in the CDR3. In DNA form, the CDR3 reads TGTGCCAGCATTCTTACACTTAGGCCGGGGGAAAAACTGTTTTTT. This gives the protein CASILTLRPGEKLFF.

The V and J genes are TRBV5-1 and TRBJ2-1, with 11 bases fitting TRBD2. After removal of 0 bases from V and 6 bases from J, the junction contained 5 bases not matched to a gene. This CDR3 contains 16 residues. Germline-derived CDR1 and CDR2 are SGHRS and YFSETQ. CDR3 DNA sequence: TGCGCCAGCAGCTTGGTAGCGGGAGGGCCGGTCAATGAGCAGTTCTTC. It translates to CASSLVAGGPVNEQFF. Together with reference TRBV5-1 and TRBJ2-1, the CDR3 gives the full variable domain: KAGVTQTPRYLIKTRGQQVTLSCSPISGHRSVSWYQQTPGQGLQFLFEYFSETQRNKGNFPGRFSGRQFSNSRSEMNVSTLELGDSALYLCASSLVAGGPVNEQFFGPGTRLTVL.

The chain has TRBV5-5 and TRBJ2-1, with a tentative D call TRBD2 (5 bases). Trimming took 4 bases from V and 0 from J, leaving 11 bases between them. This CDR3 has 15 residues. In germline, CDR1 is SGHKS, CDR2 YYEKEE (reference sequence). In nucleotides, the CDR3 is TGTGCCAGCAGCGGAGGCCCTAGCTCCTACAATGAGCAGTTCTTC. Translated, it gives CASSGGPSSYNEQFF.

This chain joins TRBV19 and TRBJ2-2; 8 bases agree with TRBD2. The trim removed 4 bases at V and 4 bases at J, leaving 2 bases unmatched. The CDR3 runs 14 residues. Germline-derived CDR1 and CDR2 are LNHDA and SQIVND (reference sequence). CDR3 nucleotide sequence: TGTGCCAGTAGTACCGGGGGGGGCACCGGGGAGCTGTTTTTT. Protein: CASSTGGGTGELFF.

CDR3 bases: TGTGCCAGCAGCCGAGGGATCACAGATACGCAGTATTTT. This gives the protein CASSRGITDTQYF. The V call is TRBV6-2 or TRBV6-3, the J call TRBJ2-3; TRBD2 is a possible D gene (5 bases). Germline values: CDR1 MNHEY, CDR2 SVGEGT. V was pared by 6 bases and J by 2 bases, with 9 bases between. CDR3 size: 13 residues.

The V call is TRBV7-9, the J call TRBJ1-5; D possibly corresponds to TRBD1 (5 bases). This CDR3 is 15 amino acids long. Germline CDR1 and CDR2: SEHNR and FQNEAQ (reference sequence). V was trimmed by 1 base and J by 7 bases, leaving 14 bases between them. The CDR3 sequence is CASSLDFGGGQPQHF. The DNA for the CDR3 is TGTGCCAGCAGCTTAGATTTTGGGGGAGGGCAGCCCCAGCATTTT.

As to this clone: The sample carries other DNA sequences with the same CDR3. The J gene is TRBJ1-1, the V gene TRBV7-3, with no clear D. The germline gives CDR1 SGHTA, CDR2 FQGTGA. This CDR3 region has 13 residues. Trimming pared 1 base from V and 1 base from J, leaving 4 bases between. The CDR3 DNA reads TGTGCCAGCAGCTTAAGGCAGAACACTGAAGCTTTCTTT. Residues: CASSLRQNTEAFF.

The chain recombines TRBV28 with TRBJ2-2; 9 positions agree with TRBD1. The V gene's germline CDR1 is MDHEN and CDR2 SYDVKM. Losses at the gene ends were 3 bases for V and 5 bases for J; bases not matched to a gene: 4. The CDR3 spans 15 residues. The CDR3 region is CASSFMTGGTGELFF. CDR3 nucleotide sequence: TGTGCCAGCAGTTTCATGACAGGGGGTACCGGGGAGCTGTTTTTT.

The chain couples TRBV15 to TRBJ2-7; no reliable D call. Germline CDR1 and CDR2: LNHNV and YYDKDF (reference sequence). V was shortened by 1 base and J by 2 bases, with 15 bases between the two germline ends. CDR3 size: 16 residues. The CDR3 spells CATSRGVGRPTYEQYF. CDR3 bases: TGTGCCACCAGCAGAGGTGTCGGCAGGCCAACCTACGAGCAGTACTTC.

This chain uses TRBV19 with TRBJ2-7, with TRBD2 matching 9 bases. The germline CDR1 and CDR2 sequences are LNHDA and SQIVND (reference sequence). Trimming cost V 3 bases and J 2 bases; bases outside gene matches: 5. This CDR3 contains 15 residues. Written as DNA, the CDR3 is TGTGCCAGTAGTATGTGGCTAGCGGGAACCTACGAGCAGTACTTC. Encoded protein: CASSMWLAGTYEQYF. The variable domain in full, with the rest retrieved from reference TRBV19 and TRBJ2-7, is DGGITQSPKYLFRKEGQNVTLSCEQNLNHDAMYWYRQDPGQGLRLIYYSQIVNDFQKGDIAEGYSVSREKKESFPLTVTSAQKNPTAFYLCASSMWLAGTYEQYFGPGTRLTVT.

The rearrangement joins TRBV5-1 to TRBJ1-1; TRBD1 aligns across 7 bases. Germline V gives CDR1 SGHRS, CDR2 YFSETQ. The ends lost 5 bases at V and 11 bases at J; junction bases unmatched: 9. This CDR3 has 12 amino acids. CDR3 nucleotide sequence: TGCGCCAGCAGACGCACAGGGGCGGAGGCTTTCTTT. Encoded protein: CASRRTGAEAFF.

The gene calls are TRBV27 and TRBJ2-7, with 9 bases that match TRBD1. The germline V gene encodes CDR1 MNHEY and CDR2 SMNVEV (reference sequence). The CDR3 contains 15 residues. Trimming cost V 6 bases and J 4 bases; bases outside gene matches: 10. The CDR3 sequence: CASSQMGTGLYEQYF. The CDR3 DNA sequence: TGTGCCAGCAGCCAAATGGGGACAGGGTTGTACGAGCAGTACTTC.

This chain connects TRBV5-1 to TRBJ2-1; D may be TRBD2 (7 bases). The V gene's germline CDR1 is SGHRS and CDR2 YFSETQ. V dropped 4 bases and J dropped 2 bases, with 16 bases sitting between them. The CDR3 is 16 amino acids. In DNA form, the CDR3 reads TGCGCCAGCAGCCGGGGGGCGGGCTCCACCTACAATGAGCAGTTCTTC. It specifies CASSRGAGSTYNEQFF.

CDR3 sequence (DNA): TGTGCCAGCAGCTTACCACAGGGACTAGCGGGAGGGCCAGGTACGCAGTATTTT. Amino acids: CASSLPQGLAGGPGTQYF. The gene calls are TRBV7-6 and TRBJ2-3; TRBD2 matches at 16 bases. V lost 2 bases, J lost 8 bases, and 10 bases stayed unmatched. The germline CDR1 and CDR2 sequences are SGHVS and FNYEAQ. This CDR3 has 18 amino acids.